A selection of T cell receptor beta chains follows, all from one sample in a study of blood T cell repertoires in COVID-19. TCRdb's table, derived via immunoSEQ multiplex PCR, lists solely in-frame clones and lacks some. The table lists 130,000 or so clones, almost 90% of them singletons. Sequencing was performed on peripheral blood. Receptor source: a woman aged 55-70 years with acute or convalescent COVID-19. The CDR3 runs from the conserved cysteine through the conserved F or W. The order of the fields is D gene, J gene, V gene, clone size, CDR3 protein, CDR3 DNA. D genes are given only for firm matches. Part of the rows lack a size; the others show once, few, many or a class for expanded clones.

>TRBD1|TRBJ1-6|TRBV5-1|few
CASRTTSDRGEALHF
TGCGCCAGCAGAACTACCTCAGACAGGGGTGAAGCCCTCCACTTT
>NA|TRBJ1-2|TRBV7-8|NA
CASSLLVRSGGNYGYTF
TGTGCCAGCAGCCTCCTCGTCAGGTCTGGGGGGAACTATGGCTACACCTTC
>NA|TRBJ2-1|TRBV7-2|NA
CASSFQGENEQFF
TGTGCCAGCAGCTTCCAGGGTGAAAATGAGCAGTTCTTC
>NA|TRBJ1-2|TRBV7-9|few
CASSPLTGGNYNYGYTF
TGTGCCAGCAGCCCGCTAACAGGTGGAAACTATAACTATGGCTACACCTTC
>NA|TRBJ2-1|TRBV7-3|NA
CASSPRGSRNEQFF
TGTGCCAGCAGCCCTCGAGGTAGCCGAAATGAGCAGTTCTTC
>NA|TRBJ1-5|TRBV6-2/TRBV6-3|NA
CASSYSKGDQPQHF
TGTGCCAGCAGTTACTCGAAGGGGGATCAGCCCCAGCATTTT
>TRBD2|TRBJ2-1|TRBV7-3|NA
CASSPRRLAGINEQFF
TGTGCCAGCAGCCCCCGGCGACTAGCGGGGATCAATGAGCAGTTCTTC
>NA|TRBJ2-5|TRBV19|NA
CASSGQSTGRRETQYF
TGTGCCAGTAGTGGACAATCTACAGGGAGAAGAGAGACCCAGTACTTC
>NA|TRBJ2-2|TRBV28|NA
CASSWTATGELFF
TGTGCCAGCAGCTGGACAGCCACCGGGGAGCTGTTTTTT
>NA|TRBJ2-1|TRBV19|NA
CASRGLDEQFF
TGTGCCAGTAGGGGGCTGGATGAGCAGTTCTTC
>TRBD1|TRBJ2-7|TRBV2|NA
CASSEWDRGVNEQYF
TGTGCCAGCAGTGAATGGGACAGGGGTGTCAACGAGCAGTACTTC
>TRBD1|TRBJ1-3|TRBV6-5|NA
CASSYSRTGGNTIYF
TGTGCCAGCAGTTACTCGCGGACAGGGGGAAACACCATATATTTT
>NA|TRBJ1-1|TRBV6-2/TRBV6-3|NA
CASSRIATEAFF
TGTGCCAGCAGCCGAATAGCGACTGAAGCTTTCTTT
>NA|TRBJ1-1|TRBV9|NA
CASSYGGMNTEAFF
TGTGCCAGCAGCTACGGAGGAATGAACACTGAAGCTTTCTTT
>TRBD1|TRBJ2-1|TRBV2|NA
CASTLGGQGHYNEQFF
TGTGCCAGCACCCTGGGGGGACAGGGGCACTACAATGAGCAGTTCTTC
>TRBD2|TRBJ2-1|TRBV4-3|NA
CASSQTLAGAYNEQFF
TGCGCCAGCAGCCAGACCCTAGCGGGGGCATACAATGAGCAGTTCTTC
>TRBD1|TRBJ2-3|TRBV7-3|NA
CASSSTGNADTQYF
TGTGCCAGCAGCTCGACAGGGAACGCAGATACGCAGTATTTT
>TRBD1|TRBJ2-3|TRBV5-8|NA
CASSKTHRRQGGADTQYF
TGTGCCAGCAGTAAAACACACCGACGACAGGGGGGGGCAGATACGCAGTATTTT
>NA|TRBJ1-2|TRBV14|NA
CASSPQGYYGYTF
TGTGCCAGCAGTCCACAGGGTTACTATGGCTACACCTTC
>NA|TRBJ2-1|TRBV29-1|NA
CSAVVSSYNEQFF
TGCAGCGCCGTGGTGAGCTCCTACAATGAGCAGTTCTTC
>NA|TRBJ1-2|TRBV5-5|NA
CASSRPRIENYGYTF
TGTGCCAGCAGCCGTCCCAGGATCGAGAACTATGGCTACACCTTC
>NA|TRBJ1-6|TRBV28|NA
CASSLSAGMDSPLHF
TGTGCCAGCAGTTTATCAGCAGGGATGGATTCACCCCTCCACTTT
>NA|TRBJ2-1|TRBV3-1/TRBV3-2|NA
CASSQVGNTYNEQFF
TGTGCCAGCAGCCAAGTCGGGAATACGTACAATGAGCAGTTCTTC
>NA|TRBJ2-7|TRBV11-1|NA
CASSLAPGSQYF
TGTGCCAGCAGCTTAGCTCCAGGGTCGCAGTACTTC
>NA|TRBJ1-1|TRBV3-1/TRBV3-2|NA
CASSQPRGTEAFF
TGTGCCAGCAGCCAACCCCGGGGGACTGAAGCTTTCTTT
>TRBD2|TRBJ2-7|TRBV28|NA
CASSSASAGAYEQYF
TGTGCCAGCAGTTCCGCTTCCGCGGGAGCCTACGAGCAGTACTTC
>TRBD2|TRBJ2-4|TRBV6-6|NA
CASIMGLADKNIQYF
TGTGCCAGCATTATGGGACTAGCGGATAAAAACATTCAGTACTTC
>TRBD1|TRBJ2-2|TRBV19|NA
CASSVPGTGRIGELFF
TGTGCCAGTAGTGTCCCCGGGACAGGGAGGATCGGGGAGCTGTTTTTT
>TRBD2|TRBJ2-7|TRBV6-2/TRBV6-3|NA
CASSVAGLAVPPSSYEQYF
TGTGCCAGCAGCGTCGCAGGACTAGCGGTACCCCCTAGTTCCTACGAGCAGTACTTC
>NA|TRBJ1-4|TRBV7-9|NA
CASSVGGYNEKLFF
TGTGCCAGCAGCGTAGGCGGTTATAATGAAAAACTGTTTTTT
>TRBD1|TRBJ2-7|TRBV5-6|NA
CASFEQGATYEQYF
TGTGCCAGCTTCGAGCAGGGGGCGACCTACGAGCAGTACTTC
>NA|TRBJ1-1|TRBV6-5|NA
CASSYVGDTEAFF
TGTGCCAGCAGTTACGTCGGGGACACTGAAGCTTTCTTT
>NA|TRBJ2-6|TRBV11-2|NA
CASSLGSSGANVLTF
TGTGCCAGCAGCTTAGGCAGCTCTGGGGCCAACGTCCTGACTTTC
>NA|TRBJ2-3|TRBV5-1|many
CASSGEGGTDTQYF
TGCGCCAGCAGCGGGGAGGGGGGCACAGATACGCAGTATTTT
>TRBD1|TRBJ2-5|TRBV5-1|NA
CASSLLQGPQETQYF
TGCGCCAGCAGCTTGCTACAGGGGCCCCAAGAGACCCAGTACTTC
>NA|TRBJ2-3|TRBV29-1|NA
CSVDPEGDTQYF
TGCAGCGTTGACCCCGAGGGAGATACGCAGTATTTT
>NA|TRBJ2-1|TRBV30|once
CACKTGLSFGEQFF
TGTGCCTGCAAAACGGGACTTTCCTTTGGGGAGCAGTTCTTC
>TRBD2|TRBJ2-1|TRBV7-6|few
CASSRLAGAVYNEQFF
TGTGCCAGCAGCCGACTAGCGGGGGCTGTCTACAATGAGCAGTTCTTC